This TCR beta chain was sequenced during a study of T cells after yellow fever vaccination. Study context: Fractions containing few cells were prepared with SMART-Seq v4 Ultra Low Input.

V lost 0 bases, J lost 2 bases, and 4 bases stayed unmatched. This CDR3 is 16 amino acids long. The germline CDR1 and CDR2 sequences are SGHAT and FQNNGV. Points from the study as a whole: The presence of abundant clonotypes contaminating from the bulk population was possible in FACS-sorted repertoires.

Generation of TCR cDNA used 5'RACE template switching (which added a universal primer site and UMIs). TCRdb independently ran MiXCR on the 5' RACE reads; one entry per CDR3 protein. The sample has a few hundred thousand distinct CDR3 sequences, more than 5.5% seen once. The table lists this clonotype with many counts. No antigen is known for it. This sequence was found in a man younger than 45 who received the YFV17D yellow fever vaccine. The V call is TRBV11-2, the J call TRBJ2-1; TRBD2 matches at 7 bases. The sample in question was PBMCs, obtained 5 days after the yellow fever booster vaccination. As DNA, the CDR3 is TGTGCCAGCAGCTTAGACTGGGGGGGGACCTACAATGAGCAGTTCTTC. Its protein is CASSLDWGGTYNEQFF.